The text below deals with one T cell receptor (beta chain). Its antigen is still unknown. The donors (healthy individuals) were bone marrow donors. This specimen belongs to a study of cytomegalovirus exposure and HLA in healthy donors. Broader study findings: When a later analysis compared HLA-associated TCR beta chains with equally common others, the HLA-associated chains turned out to be more clonally expanded and to have lower generation probabilities. What TCR beta sequences reportedly achieved was accurate prediction of HLA-A and HLA-B alleles in most subjects.

PCR employed 60 Vbeta and 13 Jbeta primers. Some clones are missing from TCRdb's copy, which holds only in-frame ones; the method was immunoSEQ multiplex PCR. This sample has 100,000 to 150,000 clones; just under 85% occur once, and the top ten carry 2.5% to 3.5%. The V gene's germline CDR1 is SGDLS and CDR2 YYNGEE. Trimming stripped 1 base from V and 2 bases from J, with 10 bases between. This CDR3 region has 15 residues. The rearrangement uses TRBV9 and TRBJ2-1; D is uncertain. Sequenced material: PBMCs. The clonotype originates from a boy aged 2 to 9 in good health and CMV-seronegative. Written as DNA, the CDR3 is TGTGCCAGCAGCGTAAGAGGTATACCCTACAATGAGCAGTTCTTC. It translates to CASSVRGIPYNEQFF.